These 9 T cell receptor beta chains were sequenced from one sample in a study of blood T cell repertoires in COVID-19. The method was immunoSEQ multiplex PCR; TCRdb's version includes in-frame clones alone and lacks a portion of them. In the table there are some 240,000 clones, 70% to 90% of which are singletons. The sample was PBMCs or T cells enriched from blood (not recorded which). The receptors were sampled from a woman aged 35 to 49 with acute COVID-19.

This chain connects TRBV2 to TRBJ1-2; D is undetermined. V was clipped by 1 base and J by 5 bases, with 11 bases between them. The germline CDR1 and CDR2 sequences are SNHLY and FYNNEI. The CDR3 sequence is 14 residues long. For the CDR3, the DNA is TGTGCCAGCAGTGAAGGGGGAGACACTTATGGCTACACCTTC. The encoded protein is CASSEGGDTYGYTF. Full variable domain (missing parts from reference TRBV2 and TRBJ1-2): EPEVTQTPSHQVTQMGQEVILRCVPISNHLYFYWYRQILGQKVEFLVSFYNNEISEKSEIFDDQFSVERPDGSNFTLKIRSTKLEDSAMYFCASSEGGDTYGYTFGSGTRLTVV.

V and J are TRBV11-2 and TRBJ2-3, with D possibly TRBD2 on 5 matching bases. CDR1 and CDR2 (germline): SGHAT, FQNNGV. CDR3 length: 14 residues. V was pared by 3 bases and J by 4 bases, with 11 bases between. CDR3 amino acids: CASSFLGAPDTQYF. Here the CDR3 DNA reads TGTGCCAGCAGCTTCCTGGGAGCCCCAGATACGCAGTATTTT.

This chain links TRBV15 with TRBJ2-3; tentative D call: TRBD2 (5 bases). V lost 0 bases to trimming and J lost 6 bases, with 13 bases between them. CDR1 LNHNV and CDR2 YYDKDF come from the germline V gene (reference sequence). The CDR3 has 15 amino acids. The chain's CDR3 is CATSRDGLAPDTQYF. The DNA for the CDR3 is TGTGCCACCAGCAGAGATGGGCTAGCCCCCGATACGCAGTATTTT.

This sequence joins TRBV6-1 and TRBJ2-4, with a possible D match to TRBD1 (5 bases). CDR1 and CDR2 from the germline V gene are MNHNS and SASEGT. The CDR3 covers 16 residues. The ends were cut back, 2 bases at V and 0 bases at J, with 11 bases in the middle. CDR3 in amino acids: CASSEPTVLAKNIQYF. DNA of the CDR3: TGTGCCAGCAGTGAACCGACAGTACTAGCCAAAAACATTCAGTACTTC.

The gene calls are TRBV7-2 and TRBJ2-1; no firm D call. CDR3 size: 17 residues. The V end lost 1 base, the J end lost 0 bases, and 13 bases lay between the germline ends. Per the germline V gene, CDR1 is SGHTA and CDR2 is FQGNSA. CDR3 region: CASSLGLLVSSYNEQFF. The CDR3 DNA follows: TGTGCCAGCAGCTTAGGATTACTTGTGAGCTCCTACAATGAGCAGTTCTTC.

This clone was observed a handful of times. Here the CDR3 reads CASTSGSEYTGELFF. CDR3 sequence (DNA): TGCGCCAGCACTAGCGGGAGCGAATACACCGGGGAGCTGTTTTTT. The genes are TRBV10-2 and TRBJ2-2; 10 positions match TRBD2. The CDR3 loop spans 15 amino acids. The germline CDR1 and CDR2 sequences are WSHSY and SAAADI. V lost 7 bases and J lost 3; bases outside the gene matches: 5.

The J gene is TRBJ1-6, the V gene TRBV30, with D possibly matching TRBD1 (5 bases). V lost 5 bases and J lost 3, with 11 bases in between. The CDR3 loop spans 14 amino acids. Germline V gene lookup returns CDR1 GTSNPN and CDR2 SVGIG (reference sequence). The chain's CDR3 is CAWSSGDYNSPLHF. The CDR3 coding sequence is TGTGCCTGGTCCTCGGGGGACTATAATTCACCCCTCCACTTT.

The chain has TRBV5-6 and TRBJ2-1; 12 bases line up with TRBD1. The V segment lost 5 bases and the J segment 5 bases; nucleotides outside the gene matches: 5. This CDR3 comprises 15 residues. The germline CDR1 and CDR2 sequences are SGHDT and YYEEEE. The CDR3 coding sequence is TGTGCCAGCAGTACAGGGACAGGGGGCAACAATGAGCAGTTCTTC. It translates to CASSTGTGGNNEQFF.

This clone was detected once. The sample carries other DNA sequences with the same CDR3. This rearrangement joins TRBV2 to TRBJ2-1; the D gene is possibly TRBD2 (7 bases). Germline CDR1 and CDR2: SNHLY and FYNNEI. The length of the CDR3 is 16 residues. Trimming stripped 5 bases from V and 4 bases from J, with 18 bases between. The CDR3 loop is CASSLGTGGQYNEQFF. In DNA, the CDR3 is TGTGCCAGCAGTTTAGGGACGGGGGGCCAGTACAATGAGCAGTTCTTC.